This TCR beta chain comes out of a study of blood T cell repertoires in COVID-19. Study-wide context: Samples of COVID-19 (acute and convalescent) were obtained from the United States, Italy and Spain. PBMCs, B-cell-depleted T cells, or T cells were the source of the cDNA or gDNA that made up the material.

Sequencing used immunoSEQ multiplex PCR; TCRdb keeps in-frame clones, though not all of them. Seen here are 100,000 or so clones, 80% to 95% observed once, and the top ten hold around 3.9%. V dropped 3 bases and J dropped 5 bases, with 8 bases sitting between them. The CDR3 spans 12 residues. The V gene's germline CDR1 is MNHEY and CDR2 SVGEGT. The source of this sequence is a woman between 50 and 59 years old in a cohort sampled during active COVID-19. Sample: peripheral blood. The rearrangement joins TRBV6-2 or TRBV6-3 to TRBJ2-7; D gene unclear. The CDR3 region is CASSYYRDEQYF. DNA for the CDR3: TGTGCCAGCAGTTATTATCGTGACGAGCAGTACTTC.